This TCR beta chain was identified during a study of control samples from healthy donors and cancer patients (dated by TCRdb to about 2020). Receptor amplification or capture employed the immunoSEQ multiplex PCR assay. TCRdb re-hosts the immuneACCESS table, in-frame sequences only. Its copies lack some clones; in the studies checked, an unresolved V gene accounts for under half of them, and the cause for the rest is not known. The sample includes about 86,000 clones, with over 90% observed a single time. Over 1.3% of the sample rests with the top ten. A word on this clone: No cognate antigen has been identified for it. No base quality information exists; no much larger clone differs at one position.

Via the germline V gene, CDR1 is SNHLY and CDR2 FYNNEI. Compared with germline, V lacks 6 bases and J lacks 5 bases; bases without a gene match: 10. The cysteine opens and the phenylalanine closes a CDR3 of 15 amino acids. CDR3 DNA is the only sequence kept; it has 45 bases, read in frame from the first base. Recombination joined TRBV2 with TRBJ2-5; TRBD1 lines up with 9 middle nucleotides. The sequenced sample was blood. This sequence was found in a woman aged 25 to 45 in good health. The DNA sequence reads TGTGCCAGCAGGGCCGGGACAGGGTTTAGGGAGACCCAGTACTTC. This encodes CASRAGTGFRETQYF.